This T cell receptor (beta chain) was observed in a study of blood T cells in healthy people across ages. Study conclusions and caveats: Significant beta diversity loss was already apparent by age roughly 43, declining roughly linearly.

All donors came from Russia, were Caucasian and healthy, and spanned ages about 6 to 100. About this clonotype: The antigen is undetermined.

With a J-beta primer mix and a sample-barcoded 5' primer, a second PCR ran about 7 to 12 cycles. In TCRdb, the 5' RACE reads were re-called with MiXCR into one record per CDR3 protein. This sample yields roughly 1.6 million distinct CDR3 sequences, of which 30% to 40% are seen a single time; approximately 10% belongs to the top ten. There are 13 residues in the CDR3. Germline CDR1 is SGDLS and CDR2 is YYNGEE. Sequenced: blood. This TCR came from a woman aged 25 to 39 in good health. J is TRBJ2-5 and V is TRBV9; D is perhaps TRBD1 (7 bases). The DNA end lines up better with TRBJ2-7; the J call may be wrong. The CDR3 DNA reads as TGTGCCAGCAGCGGCGGGACAGCAACCGAGCAGTACTTC. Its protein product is CASSGGTATEQYF.